This T cell receptor (beta chain) derives from a study of T cells in Graves' hyperthyroidism and ophthalmopathy. About the research overall: The blood sample was taken at first diagnosis, before treatment began. General study findings and limits: Most expanded thyroid clonotypes above 0.001 also appeared in blood. By a 13 V-J model, ophthalmopathy was set apart from stable hyperthyroidism.

The V end was cut by 10 bases, the J end by 1 base, with 13 bases between. The CDR3 has 13 amino acids. Germline V gene sequence: CDR1 LNHDA, CDR2 SQIVND (reference sequence). As for this clonotype: The target antigen is unknown.

Regions amplified from RNA transcripts were the TCR beta CDR3 regions. First-round RT-PCR with HTBI primers amplified the TCR CDR3 region. Via MiXCR, TCRdb re-called the multiplex PCR reads, giving one row per CDR3 protein. The data contain approximately 520,000 distinct CDR3 sequences, roughly 24% of them seen just once; the ten biggest clones take up approximately 10%. The rearrangement uses TRBV19 and TRBJ1-1, with no clear D. Sequencing input: blood. This receptor was taken from a woman aged 25 to 45 with Graves' ophthalmopathy. The DNA of the CDR3 is TGTGCCACTACTCGCTTAGCGAACACTGAAGCTTTCTTT. It codes for CATTRLANTEAFF.